These 5 T cell receptor beta chains came from one sample sequenced in a study of cytomegalovirus exposure and HLA in healthy donors. Primers: 60 Vbeta forward and 13 Jbeta reverse. Here immunoSEQ multiplex PCR was the method, and the copy in TCRdb shows in-frame clones only, minus some. Found here are about 160,000 clones, just under 65% of them singletons; the top ten hold around 7.1%. Sequencing was done on a sample of PBMCs. These receptors all stem from a woman aged 60-70 years in good health and CMV-seropositive.

This clone has a handful of counts. Other DNA sequences in this sample translate to the same CDR3. The chain has TRBV7-3 and TRBJ2-2, with D perhaps TRBD1 (5 bases). The germline V and J ends were trimmed by 5 bases and 5 bases, with 9 bases remaining between them. Germline V CDR1 and CDR2: SGHTA, FQGTGA. The CDR3 has 13 residues. CDR3 sequence: CASSPQGTGELFF. The CDR3 bases are TGTGCCAGCAGCCCGCAGGGTACCGGGGAGCTGTTTTTT.

In its sample, this clone was seen a few times. This chain links TRBV7-2 with TRBJ1-2; perhaps TRBD1 as D (6 bases). The V gene lost 1 base and the J gene lost 5 bases, with 11 bases spanning the gap. The CDR3 spans 14 residues. Germline-derived CDR1 and CDR2 are SGHTA and FQGNSA. The DNA for the CDR3 is TGTGCCAGCAGCTTAGACATCGGGACATATGGCTACACCTTC. Translating gives CASSLDIGTYGYTF.

V is TRBV7-2 and J is TRBJ2-2; 11 nucleotides match TRBD2. The CDR3 consists of 15 residues. The germline CDR1 and CDR2 sequences are SGHTA and FQGNSA. The junction had 4 bases not matched to a gene; V was cut back by 2 bases and J by 8 bases. CDR3 coding DNA: TGTGCCAGCAGCTTAAGCACTAGCGGGAGAGGGGAGCTGTTTTTT. The encoded protein is CASSLSTSGRGELFF.

CDR3 coding DNA: TGCGCCAGCAGTGAAGGGACAGGGACCTACAATGAGCAGTTCTTC. Protein sequence: CASSEGTGTYNEQFF. The chain couples TRBV10-1 to TRBJ2-1; 9 positions agree with TRBD1. J was trimmed by 2 bases and V by 3 bases; bases with no gene match: 2. This CDR3 is built from 15 residues. Germline lookup yields CDR1 WNHNN and CDR2 SYGVQD (reference sequence).

The chain carries TRBV4-3 and TRBJ2-3, with D maybe TRBD2 (5 bases). Trimming took off 0 bases at V and 3 bases at J, with 13 bases between the two ends. CDR3 size: 16 residues. Germline CDR1 and CDR2: LGHNA and YSLEER. CDR3 amino acids: CASSQESSVSTDTQYF. CDR3 nucleotides: TGCGCCAGCAGCCAAGAGAGTAGCGTTTCGACAGATACGCAGTATTTT.